A selection of T cell receptor beta chains follows, all from one sample in a study of control samples from healthy donors and cancer patients. Data came from immunoSEQ multiplex PCR; TCRdb stores just in-frame clones and leaves some out. Here the sample spans roughly 180,000 clones, around 94% being singletons. The specimen sequenced was blood. The receptors were gathered from a woman between 18 and 29 years old in good health. Each CDR3 is given with its conserved first and last residue. The order of the fields is D gene, V gene, J gene, clone size, CDR3 DNA, CDR3 protein. The D gene is left open where the match is weak. Rows may omit the clone size; those that give it use once, few, many or a size class.

d_gene: .; v_gene: TRBV7-2; j_gene: TRBJ2-1; abundance: .; CDR3nt: TGTGCCAGCAGCTTTTCCGGAGGGAGCTCCTACAATGAGCAGTTCTTC; CDR3aa: CASSFSGGSSYNEQFF
d_gene: .; v_gene: TRBV28; j_gene: TRBJ1-4; abundance: .; CDR3nt: TGTGCCAGCAGGTTTGCAGGGTCAAATGAAAAACTGTTTTTT; CDR3aa: CASRFAGSNEKLFF
d_gene: .; v_gene: TRBV2; j_gene: TRBJ1-6; abundance: .; CDR3nt: TGTGCCAGCAGCCCCGGGACCGCGGATAATTCACCCCTCCACTTT; CDR3aa: CASSPGTADNSPLHF
d_gene: .; v_gene: TRBV28; j_gene: TRBJ2-1; abundance: .; CDR3nt: TGTGCCAGCAGTTTGAGCGGGTCCGTACGTGAGCAGTTCTTC; CDR3aa: CASSLSGSVREQFF
d_gene: .; v_gene: TRBV2; j_gene: TRBJ1-4; abundance: .; CDR3nt: TGTGCCAGCAGTGGAGCGGTAGCCCTGTTTTTT; CDR3aa: CASSGAVALFF
d_gene: .; v_gene: TRBV14; j_gene: TRBJ1-4; abundance: .; CDR3nt: TGTGCCAGCAGCCCCCGACAGTTTGCAACTAATGAAAAACTGTTTTTT; CDR3aa: CASSPRQFATNEKLFF
d_gene: .; v_gene: TRBV14; j_gene: TRBJ1-5; abundance: .; CDR3nt: TGTGCCAGCAGCATTGACGGAGCCTATCCCAATCAGCCCCAGCATTTT; CDR3aa: CASSIDGAYPNQPQHF
d_gene: TRBD2; v_gene: TRBV5-1; j_gene: TRBJ2-3; abundance: .; CDR3nt: TGCGCCAGCAGCTTTGGGGGGGGCACAGATACGCAGTATTTT; CDR3aa: CASSFGGGTDTQYF
d_gene: TRBD1; v_gene: TRBV28; j_gene: TRBJ1-1; abundance: few; CDR3nt: TGTGCCAGCAGTAACCACAGGGGGTGGGACACTGAAGCTTTCTTT; CDR3aa: CASSNHRGWDTEAFF
d_gene: .; v_gene: TRBV5-6; j_gene: TRBJ2-3; abundance: .; CDR3nt: TGTGCCAGCAGCCTACCGGGACATATGACCACAGATACGCAGTATTTT; CDR3aa: CASSLPGHMTTDTQYF
d_gene: .; v_gene: TRBV28; j_gene: TRBJ1-5; abundance: .; CDR3nt: TGTGCCAGCAGCGAGTATGGGAGCAATCAGCCCCAGCATTTT; CDR3aa: CASSEYGSNQPQHF
d_gene: TRBD1; v_gene: TRBV5-1; j_gene: TRBJ2-5; abundance: .; CDR3nt: TGCGCCAGCAGCTTCCAGACAGGACAGGGCCAAGAGACCCAGTACTTC; CDR3aa: CASSFQTGQGQETQYF
d_gene: .; v_gene: TRBV2; j_gene: TRBJ1-4; abundance: .; CDR3nt: TGTGCCAGCAAGGTAGATGAAAAACTGTTTTTT; CDR3aa: CASKVDEKLFF
d_gene: TRBD1; v_gene: TRBV5-4; j_gene: TRBJ2-3; abundance: .; CDR3nt: TGTGCCAGCAGCTTAGGGGGACAGGCGAATCTCTTAGATACGCAGTATTTT; CDR3aa: CASSLGGQANLLDTQYF
d_gene: TRBD2; v_gene: TRBV10-3; j_gene: TRBJ2-3; abundance: .; CDR3nt: TGTGCCATCAGTGAGCGCGGGGGGGACACAGATACGCAGTATTTT; CDR3aa: CAISERGGDTDTQYF
d_gene: .; v_gene: TRBV11-3; j_gene: TRBJ1-2; abundance: .; CDR3nt: TGTGCCAGCAGCCTATCCGGGACCGAAAACTATGGCTACACCTTC; CDR3aa: CASSLSGTENYGYTF
d_gene: .; v_gene: TRBV7-9; j_gene: TRBJ2-7; abundance: .; CDR3nt: TGTGCCAGCAGCTTAGCGGGGGTAGACTACGAGCAGTACTTC; CDR3aa: CASSLAGVDYEQYF
d_gene: TRBD2; v_gene: TRBV6-1; j_gene: TRBJ2-5; abundance: .; CDR3nt: TGTGCCAGCAGTGAGACTAGCGGGGGGCAAGAGACCCAGTACTTC; CDR3aa: CASSETSGGQETQYF
d_gene: TRBD1; v_gene: TRBV2; j_gene: TRBJ1-4; abundance: few; CDR3nt: TGTGCCAGCAGCCGGACAGGACGGCGAGAAAAACTGTTTTTT; CDR3aa: CASSRTGRREKLFF
d_gene: .; v_gene: TRBV4-3; j_gene: TRBJ2-3; abundance: once; CDR3nt: TGCGCCAGCAGCGTGGGGGATACGCAGTATTTT; CDR3aa: CASSVGDTQYF
d_gene: .; v_gene: TRBV11-2; j_gene: TRBJ1-1; abundance: .; CDR3nt: TGTGCCAGCAGCTTATCGTCCGGCATGAACACTGAAGCTTTCTTT; CDR3aa: CASSLSSGMNTEAFF
d_gene: .; v_gene: TRBV9; j_gene: TRBJ1-6; abundance: .; CDR3nt: TGTGCCAGCAGCGTAGCGGACAGACCCTATAATTCACCCCTCCACTTT; CDR3aa: CASSVADRPYNSPLHF
d_gene: TRBD1; v_gene: TRBV9; j_gene: TRBJ1-2; abundance: once; CDR3nt: TGTGCCAGCAGCCCCGCTGACAGGGGGGTTGATAACTATGGCTACACCTTC; CDR3aa: CASSPADRGVDNYGYTF
d_gene: TRBD1; v_gene: TRBV4-1; j_gene: TRBJ1-2; abundance: .; CDR3nt: TGCGCCAGCAGCTTGCCGGGACAGGGGCGTAATGGCTACACCTTC; CDR3aa: CASSLPGQGRNGYTF
d_gene: .; v_gene: TRBV28; j_gene: TRBJ2-7; abundance: once; CDR3nt: TGTGCCAGCAGACGGACGACTGGATACGAGCAGTACTTC; CDR3aa: CASRRTTGYEQYF
d_gene: .; v_gene: TRBV18; j_gene: TRBJ2-3; abundance: .; CDR3nt: TGTGCCAGCTCACCAACAGATACGCAGTATTTT; CDR3aa: CASSPTDTQYF
d_gene: TRBD2; v_gene: TRBV6-2/TRBV6-3; j_gene: TRBJ2-4; abundance: .; CDR3nt: TGTGCCAGCAGTCCCGGGACTAGCGGGGGGGTGGAAAACATTCAGTACTTC; CDR3aa: CASSPGTSGGVENIQYF
d_gene: .; v_gene: TRBV5-1; j_gene: TRBJ1-4; abundance: .; CDR3nt: TGCGCCAGCAGGGCGGGGGCTAGTGAAAAACTGTTTTTT; CDR3aa: CASRAGASEKLFF
d_gene: .; v_gene: TRBV20-1; j_gene: TRBJ2-2; abundance: .; CDR3nt: TGCAGTGCTAGTTGGGGGACCGGGGAGCTGTTTTTT; CDR3aa: CSASWGTGELFF
d_gene: .; v_gene: TRBV7-2; j_gene: TRBJ1-6; abundance: .; CDR3nt: TGTGCCAGCAGCTTAGCGTTCGGGACACCCCTCCACTTT; CDR3aa: CASSLAFGTPLHF